This T cell receptor (beta chain) derives from a study of OX40 agonist ivuxolimab in advanced cancers. Study-wide points: The 0.1-3.0 mg/kg partial responders had among the lowest clonal expansion.

Only in-frame clones appear in the TCRdb table, and some are missing; sequencing was by immunoSEQ multiplex PCR. In the table there are around 62,000 clones, 75% to 85% of which are singletons. This CDR3 comprises 13 residues. Trimming cost V 7 bases and J 8 bases; bases outside gene matches: 9. From germline, CDR1 is SGHRS and CDR2 YFSETQ. Autoimmune disease history or systemic immunosuppression disqualified patients. Sampled blood was obtained at baseline, cycle 4 day 1, and cycle 7 day 1. This clone was counted between two and nine times. Its target is not known. The sequence was collected from an adult with an advanced solid tumor such as melanoma, head and neck, liver or kidney cancer. The sequences come from CD4+ or CD8+ T cells sorted from blood, collected in a trial of the OX40 agonist ivuxolimab. The chain carries TRBV5-1 and TRBJ2-1; 7 bases align to TRBD1. CDR3 DNA sequence: TGCGCCAGCTCAAGCCTCCAGGGGGATGAGCAGTTCTTC. The encoded protein is CASSSLQGDEQFF.